This T cell receptor beta chain originates from a study of blood T cell repertoires in COVID-19. Germline values: CDR1 SNHLY, CDR2 FYNNEI. V dropped 3 bases and J dropped 4 bases, with 12 bases sitting between them. The CDR3 contains 14 residues. Measured with immunoSEQ multiplex PCR; TCRdb has only the in-frame clones, and not every one. This sample yields about 500,000 clones, of which around 87% are seen a single time; roughly 0.72% belongs to the top ten. The sample taken for sequencing was PBMCs or T cells enriched from blood (not recorded which). The chain has TRBV2 and TRBJ1-1, with D perhaps matching TRBD1 (5 bases). This TCR was recovered from a woman in her late teens or twenties who had recovered from COVID-19. The chain's CDR3 is CASSDNRGVTEAFF. The CDR3 DNA sequence: TGTGCCAGCAGTGATAATCGGGGGGTCACTGAAGCTTTCTTT.